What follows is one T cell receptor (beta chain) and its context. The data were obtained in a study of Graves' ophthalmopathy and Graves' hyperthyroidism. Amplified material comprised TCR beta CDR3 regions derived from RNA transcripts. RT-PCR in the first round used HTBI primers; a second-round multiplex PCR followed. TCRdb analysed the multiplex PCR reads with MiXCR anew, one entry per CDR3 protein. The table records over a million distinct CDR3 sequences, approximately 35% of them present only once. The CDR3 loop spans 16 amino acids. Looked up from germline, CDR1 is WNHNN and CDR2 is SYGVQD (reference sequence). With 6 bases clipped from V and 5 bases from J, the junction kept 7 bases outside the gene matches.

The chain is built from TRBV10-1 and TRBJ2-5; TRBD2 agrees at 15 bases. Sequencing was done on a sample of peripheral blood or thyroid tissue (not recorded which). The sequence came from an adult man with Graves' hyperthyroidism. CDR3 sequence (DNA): TGCGCCAGCAGCAGTTGGACTAGCGGGGGGGCGGAGACCCAGTACTTC. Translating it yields CASSSWTSGGAETQYF.